Shown below are 8 T cell receptor beta chains from a single sample sequenced in a study of T-cell memory formation after mild COVID-19. TCRdb used MiXCR to reprocess the 5' RACE reads, holding one entry per CDR3 protein. Of roughly 200,000 distinct CDR3 sequences listed, about 21% are singletons. Input material: PBMCs or a T cell subset sorted from them (not recorded which). These TCRs come from an adult woman who had mild COVID-19 (a few samples of this study predate the infection). Cell type and time point are not known.

J is TRBJ2-2 and V is TRBV5-1; 9 bases match TRBD1. The CDR3 has 17 amino acids. V trimming: 3 bases; J trimming: 4 bases; junction bases outside the gene matches: 10. Germline V CDR1 and CDR2: SGHRS, YFSETQ. CDR3 DNA: TGCGCCAGCAGCTCCCGGACAGGGGCAGTGGGCACCGGGGAGCTGTTTTTT. Translated, it gives CASSSRTGAVGTGELFF.

The chain carries TRBV5-6 and TRBJ2-1, with 9 bases aligning to TRBD2. Germline V lookup: CDR1 SGHDT, CDR2 YYEEEE. With V trimmed by 4 bases and J by 7 bases, 9 bases remained unmatched. The CDR3 sequence is 15 residues long. The CDR3 DNA follows: TGTGCCAGCAGCCTAGCGGGACCGGGAATAAATGAGCAGTTCTTC. Protein product: CASSLAGPGINEQFF.

This clonotype was observed a few times. The chain couples TRBV14 to TRBJ2-4, with 10 bases matching TRBD1. J gave up 4 bases and V 4 bases, and 1 base lay outside the gene matches. There are 14 residues in the CDR3. CDR1 is SGHDN, CDR2 FVKESK, per germline. The CDR3 region is CASSPGQGKNIQYF. Written as DNA, the CDR3 is TGTGCCAGCAGCCCGGGACAGGGGAAAAACATTCAGTACTTC.

The sample holds a few counts of this clonotype. The rearrangement links TRBV6-5 to TRBJ1-6, with D possibly matching TRBD1 (5 bases). There are 16 residues in the CDR3. Per germline, CDR1 MNHEY and CDR2 SVGAGI. V was shortened by 6 bases and J by 10 bases, with 22 bases between the two germline ends. The CDR3 sequence: CASSSDTGRLRSPLHF. For the CDR3, the DNA is TGTGCCAGCAGCTCGGACACCGGACGGCTAAGATCACCCCTCCACTTT.

Only a few counts were recorded for this clonotype. The V and J genes are TRBV5-6 and TRBJ2-2, with D maybe TRBD1 (6 bases). This CDR3 contains 16 residues. With 0 bases removed from V and 1 base from J, the gap between germline ends came to 10 bases. CDR1 is SGHDT, CDR2 YYEEEE, per germline. The DNA of the CDR3 is TGTGCCAGCAGCTTGGCTGCGACAGGGAACACCGGGGAGCTGTTTTTT. Translating gives CASSLAATGNTGELFF.

This clonotype was seen only a few times. V and J are TRBV6-5 and TRBJ2-1; no clear D. V lost 0 bases and J 8 bases, leaving 23 bases between the germline ends. There are 18 residues in the CDR3. Looked up from germline, CDR1 is MNHEY and CDR2 is SVGAGI. Here the CDR3 reads CASSYSPPPGASGDEQFF. The CDR3 DNA is TGTGCCAGCAGTTACTCACCCCCGCCGGGTGCCTCTGGCGATGAGCAGTTCTTC.

The genes are TRBV4-1 and TRBJ1-5, with D unresolved. The length of the CDR3 is 13 residues. V was shortened by 3 bases and J by 6 bases, with 9 bases between the two germline ends. Germline CDR1 is MGHRA and CDR2 is YSYEKL. The chain's CDR3 is CASSQALGQPQHF. The CDR3 region has the DNA TGCGCCAGCAGCCAGGCTTTAGGTCAGCCCCAGCATTTT.

V usage is TRBV10-2 and J usage is TRBJ2-1; perhaps TRBD1 as D (5 bases). Trimming left V 8 bases short and J 6 bases short, with 11 bases between. This CDR3 has 12 residues. Germline V lookup: CDR1 WSHSY, CDR2 SAAADI. The CDR3: CASLDSGNEQFF. In DNA form, the CDR3 reads TGCGCCAGCCTCGACAGTGGCAATGAGCAGTTCTTC.